This T cell receptor beta chain originates from a study of T cell repertoires in cytomegalovirus infection. Study details: CMV epitopes that were recently identified and HLA-C-restricted were used alongside well-studied HLA-B-restricted ones. Whole-study findings and limits: Based on cumulative public TCR beta family frequency, carriers of CMV plus the relevant HLA were identified. HLA-C-restricted, CMV-specific TCR beta clonotypes were dominant ex vivo.

TCRdb redid the calling of the reads with MiXCR, one entry per CDR3 protein. The table records 71,000 or so distinct CDR3 sequences, 20% of them present only once. As for this clonotype: Its antigen is still unknown.

Source: CD8+ T cells from cultured PBMCs, taken from culture after CMV antigen stimulation. This receptor was obtained from a human donor in good health (CMV status not recorded). Some clones in this sample may be carry-over from other donors' samples.

Written as DNA, the CDR3 is TGTGCCAGCAGTTACCCACAGGTGGGCACAGATACGCAGTATTTT. This translates into CASSYPQVGTDTQYF. V is TRBV6-2 or TRBV6-3 and J is TRBJ2-3; a possible D gene is TRBD1 (5 bases). Germline CDR1 is MNHEY and CDR2 is SVGEGT. The germline V and J ends were trimmed by 2 bases and 1 base, with 10 bases remaining between them. The CDR3 consists of 15 residues.